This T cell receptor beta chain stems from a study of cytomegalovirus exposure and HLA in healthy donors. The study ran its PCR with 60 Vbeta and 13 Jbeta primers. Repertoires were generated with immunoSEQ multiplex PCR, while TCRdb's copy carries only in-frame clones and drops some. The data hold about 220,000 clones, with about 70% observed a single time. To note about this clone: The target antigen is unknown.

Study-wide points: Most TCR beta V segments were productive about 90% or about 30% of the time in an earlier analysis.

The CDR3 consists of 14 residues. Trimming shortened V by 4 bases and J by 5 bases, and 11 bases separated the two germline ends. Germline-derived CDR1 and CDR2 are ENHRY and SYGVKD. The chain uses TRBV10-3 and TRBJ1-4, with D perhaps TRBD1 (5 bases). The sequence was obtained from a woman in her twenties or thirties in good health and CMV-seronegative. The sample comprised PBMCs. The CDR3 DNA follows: TGTGCCATCAGTGGGGCAGGGAAAAATGAAAAACTGTTTTTT. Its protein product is CAISGAGKNEKLFF.